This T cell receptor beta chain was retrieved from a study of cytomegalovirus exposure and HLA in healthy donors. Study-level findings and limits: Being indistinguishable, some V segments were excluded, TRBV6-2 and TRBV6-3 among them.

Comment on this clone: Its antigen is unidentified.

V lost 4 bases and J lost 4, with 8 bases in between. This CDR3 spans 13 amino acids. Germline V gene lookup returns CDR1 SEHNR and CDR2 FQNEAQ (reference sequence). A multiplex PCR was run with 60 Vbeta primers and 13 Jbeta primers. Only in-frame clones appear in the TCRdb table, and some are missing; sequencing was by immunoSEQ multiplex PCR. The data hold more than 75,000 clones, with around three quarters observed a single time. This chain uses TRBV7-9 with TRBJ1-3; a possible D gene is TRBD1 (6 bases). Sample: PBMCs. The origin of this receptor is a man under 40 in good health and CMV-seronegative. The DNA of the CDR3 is TGTGCCAGCAGCTCTAGGGGGGGAAACACCATATATTTT. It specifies CASSSRGGNTIYF.